The T cell receptor (beta chain) under discussion was sequenced for a study of T-cell reconstitution after alpha-beta-depleted transplantation in children. The study, taken as a whole, reports: T-cell counts and diversity were attributed mostly to newly produced T cells one year after transplant.

V lost 7 bases and J lost 4; bases outside the gene matches: 7. CDR1 and CDR2 (germline): MDHEN, SYDVKM. The CDR3 contains 14 residues. Comments on this clonotype: Its cognate antigen is unknown.

A TCRbeta library incorporating unique molecular identifiers was prepared. TCRdb re-called the PCR reads with MiXCR, one entry per CDR3 protein. The sample lists some 830,000 distinct CDR3 sequences, under 20% occurring once. This clonotype was sampled from a male patient aged 10-17 years who had a stem cell transplant for acute lymphoblastic leukemia, so the T cells may come from the graft donor. The sample here was PBMCs, mostly from graft donor cells, taken 360 days after TCRalphabeta/CD19-depleted stem cell transplant. This chain joins TRBV28 and TRBJ2-3, with 8 bases aligning to TRBD1. The CDR3 spells CASNVGQGADTQYF. CDR3 coding DNA: TGTGCCAGCAATGTAGGACAGGGTGCAGATACGCAGTATTTT.